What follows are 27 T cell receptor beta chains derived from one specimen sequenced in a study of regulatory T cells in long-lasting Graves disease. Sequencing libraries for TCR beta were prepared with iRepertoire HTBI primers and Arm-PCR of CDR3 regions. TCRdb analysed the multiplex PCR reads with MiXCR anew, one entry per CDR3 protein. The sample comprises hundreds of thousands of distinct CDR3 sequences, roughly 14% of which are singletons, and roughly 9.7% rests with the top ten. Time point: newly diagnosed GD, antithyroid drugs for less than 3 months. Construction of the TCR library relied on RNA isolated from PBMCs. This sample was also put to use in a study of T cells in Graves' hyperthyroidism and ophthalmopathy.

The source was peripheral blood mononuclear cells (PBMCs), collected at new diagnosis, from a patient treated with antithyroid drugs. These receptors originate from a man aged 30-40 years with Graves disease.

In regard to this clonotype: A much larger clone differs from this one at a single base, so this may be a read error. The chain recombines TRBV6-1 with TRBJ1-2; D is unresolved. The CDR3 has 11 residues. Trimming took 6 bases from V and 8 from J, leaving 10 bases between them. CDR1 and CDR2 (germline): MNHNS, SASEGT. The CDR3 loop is CASRRRQGYTF. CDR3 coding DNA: TGTGCCAGCAGAAGGAGGCAGGGCTACACCTTC.

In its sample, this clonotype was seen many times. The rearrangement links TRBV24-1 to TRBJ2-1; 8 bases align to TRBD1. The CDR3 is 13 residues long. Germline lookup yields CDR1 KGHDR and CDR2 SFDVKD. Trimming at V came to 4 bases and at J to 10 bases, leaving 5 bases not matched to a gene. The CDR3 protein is CATSEQGVREQFF. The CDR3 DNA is TGTGCCACCAGTGAACAGGGGGTCCGCGAGCAGTTCTTC.

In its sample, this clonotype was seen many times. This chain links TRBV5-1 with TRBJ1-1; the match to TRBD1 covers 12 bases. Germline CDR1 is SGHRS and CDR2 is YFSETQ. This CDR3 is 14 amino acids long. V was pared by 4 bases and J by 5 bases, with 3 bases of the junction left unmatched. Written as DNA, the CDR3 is TGCGCCAGCAGCGAGGGACAGGGGGCGACTGAAGCTTTCTTT. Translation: CASSEGQGATEAFF. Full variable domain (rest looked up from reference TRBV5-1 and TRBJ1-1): KAGVTQTPRYLIKTRGQQVTLSCSPISGHRSVSWYQQTPGQGLQFLFEYFSETQRNKGNFPGRFSGRQFSNSRSEMNVSTLELGDSALYLCASSEGQGATEAFFGQGTRLTVV.

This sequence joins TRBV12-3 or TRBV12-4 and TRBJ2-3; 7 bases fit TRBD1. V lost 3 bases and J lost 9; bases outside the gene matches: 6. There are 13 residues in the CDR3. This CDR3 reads CASSLGLQGTQYF. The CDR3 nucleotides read TGTGCCAGCAGTTTGGGTTTACAGGGGACGCAGTATTTT.

This CDR3 reads CASSPGPSYGYTF. DNA for the CDR3: TGTGCCAGCAGTCCGGGACCGAGCTATGGCTACACCTTC. The rearrangement joins TRBV27 to TRBJ1-2; weak D call: TRBD1 (5 bases). The CDR3 is 13 residues long. V gave up 5 bases and J gave up 4 bases, with 11 bases separating them. The germline V gene encodes CDR1 MNHEY and CDR2 SMNVEV (reference sequence).

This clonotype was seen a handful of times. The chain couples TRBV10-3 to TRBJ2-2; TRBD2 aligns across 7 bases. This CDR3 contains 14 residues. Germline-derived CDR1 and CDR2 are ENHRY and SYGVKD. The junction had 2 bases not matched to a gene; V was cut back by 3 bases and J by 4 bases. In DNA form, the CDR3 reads TGTGCCATCAGTGAAGCGGGACTCACCGGGGAGCTGTTTTTT. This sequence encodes CAISEAGLTGELFF.

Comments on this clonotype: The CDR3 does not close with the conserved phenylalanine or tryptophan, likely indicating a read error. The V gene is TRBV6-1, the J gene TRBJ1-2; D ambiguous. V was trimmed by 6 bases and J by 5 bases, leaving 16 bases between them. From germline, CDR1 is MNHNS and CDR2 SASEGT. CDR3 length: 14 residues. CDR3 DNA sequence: TGTGCCAGCAGCGAAAAGGGCTCAAGGTATGGCTACACCCTC. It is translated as CASSEKGSRYGYTL.

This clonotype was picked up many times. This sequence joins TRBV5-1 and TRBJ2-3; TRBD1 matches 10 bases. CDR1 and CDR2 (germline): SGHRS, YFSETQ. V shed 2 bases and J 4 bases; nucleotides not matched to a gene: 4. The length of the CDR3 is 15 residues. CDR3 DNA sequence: TGCGCCAGCAGCTTACGGGACAGGGGTGCAGATACGCAGTATTTT. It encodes CASSLRDRGADTQYF.

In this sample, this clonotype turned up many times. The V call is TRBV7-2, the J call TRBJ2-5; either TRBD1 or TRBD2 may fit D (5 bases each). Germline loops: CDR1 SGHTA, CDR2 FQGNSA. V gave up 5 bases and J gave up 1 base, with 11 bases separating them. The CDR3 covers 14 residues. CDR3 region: CASSPGTLQETQYF. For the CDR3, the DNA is TGTGCCAGCAGCCCGGGGACCCTCCAAGAGACCCAGTACTTC.

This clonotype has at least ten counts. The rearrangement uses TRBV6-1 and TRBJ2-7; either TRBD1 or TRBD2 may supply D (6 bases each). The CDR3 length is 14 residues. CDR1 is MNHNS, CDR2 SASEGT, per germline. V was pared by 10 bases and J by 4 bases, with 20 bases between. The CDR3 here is CATSLRDTIYEQYF. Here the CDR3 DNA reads TGTGCCACCTCCCTGCGGGACACCATTTACGAGCAGTACTTC.

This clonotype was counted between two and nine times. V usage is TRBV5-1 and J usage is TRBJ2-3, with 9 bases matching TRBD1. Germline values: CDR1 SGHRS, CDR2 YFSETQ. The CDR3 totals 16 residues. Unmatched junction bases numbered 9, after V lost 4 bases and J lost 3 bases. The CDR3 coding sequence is TGCGCCAGCAGCAAAGAACAGGGGGCGCGGACAGATACGCAGTATTTT. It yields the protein CASSKEQGARTDTQYF.

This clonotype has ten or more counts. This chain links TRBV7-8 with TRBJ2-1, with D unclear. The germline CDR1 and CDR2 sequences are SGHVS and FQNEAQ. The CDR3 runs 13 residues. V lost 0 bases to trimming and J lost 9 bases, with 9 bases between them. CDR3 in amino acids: CASSLASLTEQFF. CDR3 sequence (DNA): TGTGCCAGCAGCTTAGCGTCTCTTACTGAGCAGTTCTTC. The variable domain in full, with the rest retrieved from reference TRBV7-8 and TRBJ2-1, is GAGVSQSPRYKVAKRGQDVALRCDPISGHVSLFWYQQALGQGPEFLTYFQNEAQLDKSGLPSDRFFAERPEGSVSTLKIQRTQQEDSAVYLCASSLASLTEQFFGPGTRLTVL.

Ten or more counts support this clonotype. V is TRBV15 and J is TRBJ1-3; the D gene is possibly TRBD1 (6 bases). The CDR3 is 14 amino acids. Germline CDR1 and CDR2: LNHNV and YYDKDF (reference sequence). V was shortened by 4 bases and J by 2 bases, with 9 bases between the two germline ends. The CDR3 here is CATSTGETGNTIYF. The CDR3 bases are TGTGCCACCAGCACAGGGGAGACTGGAAACACCATATATTTT.

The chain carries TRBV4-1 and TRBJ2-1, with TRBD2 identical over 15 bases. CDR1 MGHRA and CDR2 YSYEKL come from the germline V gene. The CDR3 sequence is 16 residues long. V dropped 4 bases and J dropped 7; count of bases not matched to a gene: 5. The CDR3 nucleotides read TGCGCCAGCAGCCCAGGGGGGACTAGCGGGAGGAATGAGCAGTTCTTC. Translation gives CASSPGGTSGRNEQFF.

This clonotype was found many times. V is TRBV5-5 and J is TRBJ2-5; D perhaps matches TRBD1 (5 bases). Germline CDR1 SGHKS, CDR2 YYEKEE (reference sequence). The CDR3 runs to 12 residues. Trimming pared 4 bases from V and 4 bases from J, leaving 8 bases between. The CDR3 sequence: CASSTQGETQYF. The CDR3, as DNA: TGTGCCAGCAGCACCCAGGGAGAGACCCAGTACTTC.

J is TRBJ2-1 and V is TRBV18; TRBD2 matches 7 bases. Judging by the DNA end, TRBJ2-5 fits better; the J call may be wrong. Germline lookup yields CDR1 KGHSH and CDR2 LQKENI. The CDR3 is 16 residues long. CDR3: CASSPPLADARETQYF. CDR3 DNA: TGTGCCAGCTCACCACCCCTAGCGGATGCTAGGGAGACCCAGTACTTC.

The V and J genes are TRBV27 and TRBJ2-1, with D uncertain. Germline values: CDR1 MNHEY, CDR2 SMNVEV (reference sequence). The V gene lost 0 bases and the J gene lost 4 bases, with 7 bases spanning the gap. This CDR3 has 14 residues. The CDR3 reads CASSLSSRYNEQFF. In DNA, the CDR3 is TGTGCCAGCAGTTTATCTTCCAGGTACAATGAGCAGTTCTTC.

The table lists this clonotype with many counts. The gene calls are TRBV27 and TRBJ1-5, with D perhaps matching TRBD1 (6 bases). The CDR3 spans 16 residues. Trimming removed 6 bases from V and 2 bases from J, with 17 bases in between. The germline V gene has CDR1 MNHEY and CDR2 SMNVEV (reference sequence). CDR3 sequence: CASSHNREWGNQPQHF. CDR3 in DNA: TGTGCCAGCAGCCATAACAGGGAGTGGGGCAATCAGCCCCAGCATTTT.

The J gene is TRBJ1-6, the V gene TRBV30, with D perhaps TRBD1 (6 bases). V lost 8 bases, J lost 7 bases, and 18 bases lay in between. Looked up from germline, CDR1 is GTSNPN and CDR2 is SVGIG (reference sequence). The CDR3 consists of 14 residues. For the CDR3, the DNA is TGTGCCGTCGGACAGAGAACATCCAATTCACCCCTCCACTTT. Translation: CAVGQRTSNSPLHF.

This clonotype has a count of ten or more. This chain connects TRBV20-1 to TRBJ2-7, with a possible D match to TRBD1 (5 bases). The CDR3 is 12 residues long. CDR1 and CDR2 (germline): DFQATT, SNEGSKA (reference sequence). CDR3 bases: TGCAGCGTCCTGGGGCAGGCCTACGAGCAGTACTTC. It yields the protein CSVLGQAYEQYF.

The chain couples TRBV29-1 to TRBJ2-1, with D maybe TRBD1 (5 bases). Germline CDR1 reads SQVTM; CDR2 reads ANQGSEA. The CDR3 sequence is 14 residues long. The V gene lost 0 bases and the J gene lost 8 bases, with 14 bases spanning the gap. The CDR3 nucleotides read TGCAGCGTTGAAGAAGGGGTTAGTAGCCATGAGCAGTTCTTC. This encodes CSVEEGVSSHEQFF.

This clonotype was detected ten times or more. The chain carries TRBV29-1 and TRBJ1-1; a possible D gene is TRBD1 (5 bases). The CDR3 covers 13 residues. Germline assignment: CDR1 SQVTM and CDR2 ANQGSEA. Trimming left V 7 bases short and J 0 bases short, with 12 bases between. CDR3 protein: CSARQRMNTEAFF. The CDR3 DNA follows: TGCAGCGCACGACAGAGAATGAACACTGAAGCTTTCTTT.

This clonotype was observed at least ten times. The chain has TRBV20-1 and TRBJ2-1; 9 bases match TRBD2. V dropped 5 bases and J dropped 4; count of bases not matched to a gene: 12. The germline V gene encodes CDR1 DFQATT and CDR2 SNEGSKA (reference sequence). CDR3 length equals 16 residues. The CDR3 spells CSAYGSGRRVYNEQFF. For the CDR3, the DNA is TGCAGTGCTTACGGGAGCGGGAGGCGGGTATACAATGAGCAGTTCTTC.

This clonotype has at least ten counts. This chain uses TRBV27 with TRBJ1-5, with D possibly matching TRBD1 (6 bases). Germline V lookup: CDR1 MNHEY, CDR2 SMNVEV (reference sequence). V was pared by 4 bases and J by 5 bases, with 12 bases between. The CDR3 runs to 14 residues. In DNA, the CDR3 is TGTGCCAGCAGTTGGGGGGGGGCCCATCAGCCCCAGCATTTT. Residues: CASSWGGAHQPQHF.

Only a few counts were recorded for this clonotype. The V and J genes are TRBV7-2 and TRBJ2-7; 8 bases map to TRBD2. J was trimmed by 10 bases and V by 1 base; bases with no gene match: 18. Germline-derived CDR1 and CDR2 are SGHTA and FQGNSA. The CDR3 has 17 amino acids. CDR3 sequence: CASSLGGGRRTAYGQYF. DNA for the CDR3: TGTGCCAGCAGCTTAGGCGGCGGGAGGCGAACCGCCTACGGCCAGTACTTC.

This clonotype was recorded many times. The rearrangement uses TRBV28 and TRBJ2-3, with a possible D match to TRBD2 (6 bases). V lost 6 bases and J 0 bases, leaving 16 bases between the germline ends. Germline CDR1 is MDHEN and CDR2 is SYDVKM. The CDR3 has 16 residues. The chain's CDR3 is CASSLGPGTSTDTQYF. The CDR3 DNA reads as TGTGCCAGCAGCTTAGGCCCCGGGACTAGCACAGATACGCAGTATTTT.

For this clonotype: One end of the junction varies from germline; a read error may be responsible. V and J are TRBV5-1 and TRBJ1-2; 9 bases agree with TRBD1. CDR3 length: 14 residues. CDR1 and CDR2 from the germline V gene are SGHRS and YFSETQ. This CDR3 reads CACSPDRGPYGYTF. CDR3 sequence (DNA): TGCGCCTGCAGCCCGGACAGGGGACCCTATGGCTACACCTTC. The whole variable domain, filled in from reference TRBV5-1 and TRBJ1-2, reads KAGVTQTPRYLIKTRGQQVTLSCSPISGHRSVSWYQQTPGQGLQFLFEYFSETQRNKGNFPGRFSGRQFSNSRSEMNVSTLELGDSALYLCACSPDRGPYGYTFGSGTRLTVV.